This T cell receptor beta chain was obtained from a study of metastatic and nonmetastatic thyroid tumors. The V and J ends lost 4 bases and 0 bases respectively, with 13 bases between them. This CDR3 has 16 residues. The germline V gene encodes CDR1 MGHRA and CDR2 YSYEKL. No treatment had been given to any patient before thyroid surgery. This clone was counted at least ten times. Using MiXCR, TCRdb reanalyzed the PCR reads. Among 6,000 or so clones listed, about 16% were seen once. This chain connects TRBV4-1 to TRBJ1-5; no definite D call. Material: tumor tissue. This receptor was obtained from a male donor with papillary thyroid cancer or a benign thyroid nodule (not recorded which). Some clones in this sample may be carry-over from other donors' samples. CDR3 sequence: CASSPAQEYSNQPQHF. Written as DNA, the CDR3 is TGCGCCAGCAGCCCCGCCCAGGAGTATAGCAATCAGCCCCAGCATTTT.